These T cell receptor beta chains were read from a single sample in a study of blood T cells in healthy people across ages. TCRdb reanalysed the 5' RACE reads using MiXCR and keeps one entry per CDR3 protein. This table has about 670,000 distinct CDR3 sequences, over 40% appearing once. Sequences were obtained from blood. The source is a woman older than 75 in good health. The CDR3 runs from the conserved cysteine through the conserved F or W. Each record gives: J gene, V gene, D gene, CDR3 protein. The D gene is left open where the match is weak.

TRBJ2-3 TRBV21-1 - CASSKTEIDTQYF
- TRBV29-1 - CSVRRAAAYNEQYF
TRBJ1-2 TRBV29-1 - CSVVPAMGPNYGYTF
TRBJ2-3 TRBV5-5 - CASSLPRTNTDTQYF
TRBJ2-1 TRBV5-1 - CVSSSQGNNEQFF
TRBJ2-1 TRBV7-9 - CASSSDASGASNEQFF
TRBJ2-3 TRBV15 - CATSRVTDTQYF
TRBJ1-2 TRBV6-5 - CASSFVGANYGYTF
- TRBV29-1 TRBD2 CSVGASGRFYEQYF
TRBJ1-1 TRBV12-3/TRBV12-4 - CASSATAYTEAFF
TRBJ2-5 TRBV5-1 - CATQSGETQYF
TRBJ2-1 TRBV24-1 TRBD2 CATSEPLAGGPDTYNEQFF
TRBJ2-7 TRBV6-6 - CASGTPDLYEQYF
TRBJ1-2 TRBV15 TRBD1 CATSRAKTGNYGYTF
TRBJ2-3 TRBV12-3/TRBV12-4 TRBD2 CTSSFSSGVTDTQYF
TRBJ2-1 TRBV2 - CASGAGQIYNEQFF
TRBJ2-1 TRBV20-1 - CSARDAGTGISNGQFF
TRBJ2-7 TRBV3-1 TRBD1 CASSYRGYEQYF
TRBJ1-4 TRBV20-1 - CSARDRVVGEKLFF
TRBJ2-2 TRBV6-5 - CASSYQGSTGELFF
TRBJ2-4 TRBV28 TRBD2 CASTEGLAGEIAKNVQYF
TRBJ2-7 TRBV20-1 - CSALAGYSYEQYF
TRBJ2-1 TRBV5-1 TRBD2 CASSLVLAGGREQFF
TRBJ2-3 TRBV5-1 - CASSRQRSTDTQYF
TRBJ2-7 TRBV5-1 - CASSSPGLPEQYF
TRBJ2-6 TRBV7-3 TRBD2 CASSLRGGPRSSGANVLTF
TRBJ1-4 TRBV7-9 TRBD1 CASSFRTGGNEKLFF
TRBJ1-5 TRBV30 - CAAAPRTNQPQHF
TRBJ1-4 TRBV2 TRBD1 CASSRDRGSSEEKLFF
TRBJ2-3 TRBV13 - CASSAQRTDTQYF
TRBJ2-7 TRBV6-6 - CASSYAGQYYEQYF
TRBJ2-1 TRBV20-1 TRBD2 CSAREPRAGVRQQFF
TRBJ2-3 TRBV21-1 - CASRGLAGVSLTDTQYF
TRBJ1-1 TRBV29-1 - CSVENRLMNTEAFF
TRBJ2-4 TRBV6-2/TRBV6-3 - CASKRFRSGSAKNIQYF
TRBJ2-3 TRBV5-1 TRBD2 CASSLLAGASSTDTQYF
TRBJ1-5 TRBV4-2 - CASRPGTLRDQPQHF
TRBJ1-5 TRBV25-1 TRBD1 CATGQGDNQPQHF
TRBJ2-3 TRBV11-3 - CASSLGVRYTDTQYF
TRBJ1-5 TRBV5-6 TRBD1 CASSLFSGTGNQPQHF
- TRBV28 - CASSPRTILTETQYF
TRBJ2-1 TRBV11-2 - CASSYELSRVLYNEQFF
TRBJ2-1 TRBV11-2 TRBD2 CASSFRTRLGEQFF
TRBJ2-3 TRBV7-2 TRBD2 CVSSLGLAGITDTQYF
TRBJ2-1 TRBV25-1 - CASSEYSNSPLNEQFF
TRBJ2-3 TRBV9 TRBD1 CASSAGQSTDTQYF
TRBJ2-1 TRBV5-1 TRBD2 CASSGLAGELEQFF
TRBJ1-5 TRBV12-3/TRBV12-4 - CASTPGGTHRGPQHF
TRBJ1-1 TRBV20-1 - CSARGPHEPRNTEAFF
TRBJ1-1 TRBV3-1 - CASSRGHKFMNTEAFF
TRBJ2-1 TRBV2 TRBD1 CASSGTGESEQFF
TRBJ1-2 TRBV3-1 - CASSHLGKNYGYTF
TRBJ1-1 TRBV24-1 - CATSDDRTDEAFF
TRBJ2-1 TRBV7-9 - CAGSLALPQLDEQFF
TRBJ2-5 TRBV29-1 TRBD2 CSVEGGQREGWETQYF
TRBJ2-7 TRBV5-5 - CASSWTKVPSSYEQYF
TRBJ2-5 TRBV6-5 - CASSADSQETQYF